This paragraph covers one TCR beta chain sequence. In the authors' methods: Amplifying reference gene primers gave estimates of nucleated cell counts. Libraries were prepared by immunoSEQ multiplex PCR; TCRdb keeps only in-frame clonotypes and omits some of them. V and J calls and clone size follow that table, whereas D and trimming were derived from the DNA. The table has about 29,000 clones, 77% seen once; the top ten hold almost 8%. The data were taken from a study of blood T cell repertoires in COVID-19. Study overall: Material from acute and convalescent COVID-19 was sourced from the United States, Italy and Spain. T cells, B-cell-depleted T cells, or PBMCs provided the cDNA or gDNA that served as material.

Sequencing input: peripheral blood. This TCR derives from a woman in her 70s with active or convalescent COVID-19.

In DNA, the CDR3 is TGCGCCAGCAGCCAAGAGGGGGCTAGCGGGGGATCCTACGAGCAGTACTTC. Its protein product is CASSQEGASGGSYEQYF. The rearrangement joins TRBV4-1 to TRBJ2-7; TRBD2 aligns across 10 bases. J gave up 1 base and V 0 bases, and 6 bases lay outside the gene matches. The CDR3 covers 17 residues. Germline V gives CDR1 MGHRA, CDR2 YSYEKL.